A single sample is the source of the 16 T cell receptor beta chains below, sequenced in a study of T-cell reconstitution after alpha-beta-depleted transplantation in children. Researchers prepared the TCRbeta library using unique molecular identifiers, the study reports. TCRdb fed the PCR reads into MiXCR, producing one record per CDR3 protein. The table lists some 490,000 distinct CDR3 sequences, around 12% of them singletons, with around 5.6% in the top ten. The sample here was PBMCs from the stem cell graft donor, taken from the stem cell graft. The source is a human donor who donated a stem cell graft to a child with combined immunodeficiency.

This clonotype showed up many times. CDR3 sequence reads: CAIRQSGGNNEQFF. In DNA, the CDR3 is TGTGCCATCCGGCAGAGCGGGGGGAACAATGAGCAGTTCTTC. V gene TRBV10-3 combines with J gene TRBJ2-1, with TRBD2 matching over 9 bases. The length of the CDR3 is 14 residues. CDR1 is ENHRY, CDR2 SYGVKD, per germline. V was pared by 8 bases and J by 5 bases, with 7 bases of the junction left unmatched.

This clonotype was recorded many times. CDR3 nucleotide sequence: TGCAGCGTTGAGGCCCCAGCGGGATCTTACAATGAGCAGTTCTTC. It specifies CSVEAPAGSYNEQFF. This chain uses TRBV29-1 with TRBJ2-1; 7 bases fit TRBD2. The CDR3 has 15 residues. Trimming at V came to 3 bases and at J to 4 bases, leaving 9 bases not matched to a gene. CDR1 and CDR2 from the germline V gene are SQVTM and ANQGSEA.

V is TRBV10-2 and J is TRBJ1-4; 10 bases align to TRBD1. Losses at the gene ends were 7 bases for V and 7 bases for J; bases not matched to a gene: 9. The germline V gene has CDR1 WSHSY and CDR2 SAAADI. The CDR3 sequence is 15 residues long. CDR3 nucleotides: TGCGCCAGCACACCGCGGGGACAGGGGAGTGAAAAACTGTTTTTT. It codes for CASTPRGQGSEKLFF.

The V and J genes are TRBV29-1 and TRBJ1-1; 8 positions match TRBD1. This CDR3 comprises 14 residues. Trimming at V came to 6 bases and at J to 7 bases, leaving 13 bases not matched to a gene. CDR1 and CDR2 (germline): SQVTM, ANQGSEA. The CDR3: CSVDSLTGENEAFF. The CDR3 nucleotides are TGCAGCGTCGACTCTTTGACAGGGGAGAATGAAGCTTTCTTT.

At least ten counts were recorded for this clonotype. Here the CDR3 reads CATQRDTHTDTQYF. CDR3 coding DNA: TGTGCCACCCAGAGGGACACCCACACAGATACGCAGTATTTT. The rearrangement joins TRBV10-3 to TRBJ2-3, with a weak D call TRBD1 (6 bases). The CDR3 extends over 14 amino acids. CDR1 is ENHRY and CDR2 is SYGVKD in the germline V gene. Between the trimmed V and J ends, which lost 10 bases and 2 bases, there was a span of 16 bases.

This clonotype has at least ten counts. V is TRBV12-3 or TRBV12-4 and J is TRBJ2-3; D unclear. Trimming shortened V by 1 base and J by 4 bases, and 6 bases separated the two germline ends. The CDR3 runs 13 residues. CDR3 sequence (DNA): TGTGCCAGCAGTTTAGGGGCATCAGATACGCAGTATTTT. Amino acid sequence: CASSLGASDTQYF.

The chain links TRBV29-1 to TRBJ1-1; D not resolved. V was shortened by 4 bases and J by 4 bases, with 10 bases between the two germline ends. The CDR3 length is 12 residues. Germline V lookup: CDR1 SQVTM, CDR2 ANQGSEA. CDR3 sequence (DNA): TGCAGCGTTGCCTTACTTTCCACTGAAGCTTTCTTT. Its protein product is CSVALLSTEAFF.

This clonotype appeared a few times. The chain carries TRBV10-3 and TRBJ2-4; D remains unclear. Trimming removed 0 bases from V and 4 bases from J, with 10 bases in between. CDR3 length equals 15 residues. Germline V gives CDR1 ENHRY, CDR2 SYGVKD. The CDR3 DNA follows: TGTGCCATCAGTGAGTCGACGCAGGAAAAAAACATTCAGTACTTC. Its protein product is CAISESTQEKNIQYF.

This clonotype was seen more than once but under ten times. The chain couples TRBV5-1 to TRBJ2-1; TRBD2 agrees at 8 bases. V dropped 4 bases and J dropped 6; count of bases not matched to a gene: 9. There are 15 residues in the CDR3. The germline CDR1 and CDR2 sequences are SGHRS and YFSETQ. In DNA, the CDR3 is TGCGCCAGCAGCCTAATAGCGGGACCGGGCAATGAGCAGTTCTTC. This translates into CASSLIAGPGNEQFF. The full variable domain, in which reference TRBV5-1 and TRBJ2-1 provide the parts outside the CDR3, is KAGVTQTPRYLIKTRGQQVTLSCSPISGHRSVSWYQQTPGQGLQFLFEYFSETQRNKGNFPGRFSGRQFSNSRSEMNVSTLELGDSALYLCASSLIAGPGNEQFFGPGTRLTVL.

This clonotype was seen many times. The V and J genes are TRBV20-1 and TRBJ2-1; no definite D call. This CDR3 has 9 amino acids. V lost 6 bases and J 10 bases, leaving 7 bases between the germline ends. Germline V gene lookup returns CDR1 DFQATT and CDR2 SNEGSKA (reference sequence). In nucleotides, the CDR3 is TGCAGTGCCTCCTCGGAGCAGTTCTTC. Residues: CSASSEQFF.

There are many counts of this clonotype. This sequence joins TRBV12-3 or TRBV12-4 and TRBJ2-1; 9 nucleotides align to TRBD2. The CDR3 is 16 residues long. J was trimmed by 5 bases and V by 1 base; bases with no gene match: 6. CDR3: CASSLGAGGGHNEQFF. CDR3 nucleotide sequence: TGTGCCAGCAGTTTAGGGGCGGGAGGGGGCCACAATGAGCAGTTCTTC.

This chain links TRBV29-1 with TRBJ2-1; 7 nucleotides agree with TRBD1. The V gene's germline CDR1 is SQVTM and CDR2 ANQGSEA. The CDR3 sequence is 14 residues long. The V segment lost 6 bases and the J segment 7 bases; nucleotides outside the gene matches: 12. This chain's CDR3 is CSVDGTDDGNEQFF. CDR3 DNA sequence: TGCAGCGTCGATGGGACAGATGATGGGAATGAGCAGTTCTTC.

The table lists this clonotype with a few counts. This chain uses TRBV12-3 or TRBV12-4 with TRBJ1-5, with a weak D call TRBD1 (5 bases). This CDR3 region has 16 residues. Trimming left V 5 bases short and J 4 bases short, with 18 bases between. This CDR3 is CASSPSGGRANQPQHF. In nucleotides, the CDR3 is TGTGCCAGCAGTCCATCGGGCGGCAGGGCGAATCAGCCCCAGCATTTT.

In this sample, this clonotype turned up many times. The chain links TRBV28 to TRBJ2-5, with 9 bases fitting TRBD1. The junction had 4 bases not matched to a gene; V was cut back by 5 bases and J by 3 bases. Germline CDR1 is MDHEN and CDR2 is SYDVKM. The CDR3 consists of 14 residues. The CDR3 region has the DNA TGTGCCAGCAGTCTTCGGACAGGGGAAGAGACCCAGTACTTC. This translates into CASSLRTGEETQYF.

The genes are TRBV29-1 and TRBJ2-1; weak D call: TRBD2 (5 bases). From germline, CDR1 is SQVTM and CDR2 ANQGSEA. V shed 0 bases and J shed 4 bases, with 13 bases lying between them. The CDR3 sequence is 15 residues long. The CDR3 is CSVEDSGSWYNEQFF. The CDR3, as DNA: TGCAGCGTTGAAGATTCGGGGTCCTGGTACAATGAGCAGTTCTTC.

This clonotype was recorded many times. The rearrangement uses TRBV12-3 or TRBV12-4 and TRBJ2-2, with D perhaps TRBD2 (6 bases). The CDR3 runs 15 residues. Trimming took 7 bases from V and 2 from J, leaving 14 bases between them. CDR3 loop: CASTMRRENTGELFF. The DNA of the CDR3 is TGTGCCAGCACCATGAGGAGGGAAAACACCGGGGAGCTGTTTTTT.